These 10 T cell receptor beta chains were all obtained from the same sample, sequenced in a study of blood T cell repertoires in COVID-19. Clones were read by immunoSEQ multiplex PCR, and TCRdb kept only the in-frame ones, dropping some. This table holds some 390,000 clones, 70% to 90% found once. The material sequenced was peripheral blood. Source of these receptors: a woman aged 55-75 years with COVID-19, enrolled during active disease.

This chain connects TRBV18 to TRBJ1-2, with 8 bases lining up with TRBD1. After removal of 3 bases from V and 7 bases from J, the junction contained 7 bases not matched to a gene. The CDR3 is 14 amino acids. CDR1 is KGHSH and CDR2 is LQKENI in the germline V gene. The CDR3 coding sequence is TGTGCCAGCTCACCGGGGACAGGCTCGACTGGCTACACCTTC. Translating gives CASSPGTGSTGYTF. The full variable domain, completed using reference TRBV18 and TRBJ1-2, is NAGVMQNPRHLVRRRGQEARLRCSPMKGHSHVYWYRQLPEEGLKFMVYLQKENIIDESGMPKERFSAEFPKEGPSILRIQQVVRGDSAAYFCASSPGTGSTGYTFGSGTRLTVV.

V gene TRBV12-3 or TRBV12-4 combines with J gene TRBJ2-5; D is possibly TRBD2 (6 bases). Between the trimmed V and J ends, which lost 6 bases and 4 bases, there was a span of 9 bases. This CDR3 has 12 amino acids. CDR3: CASRGLGETQYF. The DNA for the CDR3 is TGTGCCAGCAGGGGACTTGGAGAGACCCAGTACTTC.

The rearrangement links TRBV7-2 to TRBJ2-7; the D gene is possibly TRBD1 (6 bases). The V gene lost 5 bases and the J gene lost 1 base, with 15 bases spanning the gap. The CDR3 loop spans 15 amino acids. Germline V gene lookup returns CDR1 SGHTA and CDR2 FQGNSA. The CDR3 spells CASSAGQLTSYEQYF. The DNA for the CDR3 is TGTGCCAGCAGCGCCGGACAGCTCACGTCCTACGAGCAGTACTTC.

This rearrangement joins TRBV19 to TRBJ1-1; the match to TRBD1 covers 7 bases. Germline V gives CDR1 LNHDA, CDR2 SQIVND (reference sequence). The CDR3 covers 15 residues. Losses at the gene ends were 6 bases for V and 0 bases for J; bases not matched to a gene: 7. The chain's CDR3 is CASSRDSLMNTEAFF. CDR3 coding DNA: TGTGCCAGTAGCCGGGACAGCCTCATGAACACTGAAGCTTTCTTT.

This clone has just a few counts. CDR3 region: CASSFGASTDTQYF. The CDR3 DNA is TGTGCCAGCAGCTTTGGGGCGAGCACAGATACGCAGTATTTT. The chain employs TRBV7-9 and TRBJ2-3, with D possibly TRBD1 on 5 matching bases. The CDR3 has 14 residues. Germline CDR1 and CDR2: SEHNR and FQNEAQ (reference sequence). Trimming pared 3 bases from V and 0 bases from J, leaving 7 bases between.

The J gene is TRBJ2-7, the V gene TRBV10-3; 7 bases line up with TRBD2. The CDR3 has 13 amino acids. V lost 3 bases, J lost 6 bases, and 5 bases stayed unmatched. Germline CDR1 and CDR2: ENHRY and SYGVKD. This CDR3 reads CAISELRTSEQYF. The CDR3 nucleotides are TGTGCCATCAGTGAATTGAGGACTAGCGAGCAGTACTTC.

The V gene is TRBV6-2 or TRBV6-3, the J gene TRBJ2-1, with TRBD2 identical over 9 bases. V gave up 0 bases and J gave up 7 bases; unmatched junction bases: 4. CDR3 length equals 15 residues. Per the germline V gene, CDR1 is MNHEY and CDR2 is SVGEGT. The CDR3 DNA reads as TGTGCCAGCAGTTACTCGGGGACTAGCCTGAATGAGCAGTTCTTC. This sequence encodes CASSYSGTSLNEQFF.

Only a few counts were recorded for this clone. The rearrangement links TRBV19 to TRBJ1-5, with 10 nucleotides matching TRBD1. The V gene end was trimmed by 10 bases and the J gene end by 2 bases; junction bases not matched to a gene: 8. The germline V gene has CDR1 LNHDA and CDR2 SQIVND (reference sequence). The CDR3 is 15 amino acids. The CDR3: CATGQGSGGNQPQHF. CDR3 sequence (DNA): TGTGCCACGGGACAGGGGTCCGGGGGCAATCAGCCCCAGCATTTT.

Here the CDR3 reads CASSRQTYEQYF. CDR3 bases: TGTGCCAGCAGTCGACAGACCTACGAGCAGTACTTC. The chain employs TRBV12-3 or TRBV12-4 and TRBJ2-7; D is possibly TRBD1 (5 bases). The CDR3 is 12 amino acids. Deletions cut 5 bases from V and 2 bases from J, with 7 bases between.

The chain carries TRBV5-1 and TRBJ2-5; D is possibly TRBD2 (5 bases). CDR3 length: 14 residues. CDR1 and CDR2 from the germline V gene are SGHRS and YFSETQ. V gave up 5 bases and J gave up 4 bases, with 15 bases separating them. In DNA form, the CDR3 reads TGCGCCAGCAGTCCGGAATTCGGAGGAGAGACCCAGTACTTC. Translating gives CASSPEFGGETQYF.